Shown below are 12 T cell receptor beta chains from a single sample sequenced in a study of T-cell reconstitution after alpha-beta-depleted transplantation in children. Using unique molecular identifiers, the investigators prepared the TCRbeta library. In TCRdb, the PCR reads were re-called with MiXCR into one record per CDR3 protein. The repertoire holds about 350,000 distinct CDR3 sequences, with about a sixth as singletons. Sequenced here: PBMCs, mostly from graft donor cells, sampled 360 days after TCRalphabeta/CD19-depleted stem cell transplant. These receptors were taken from a male patient aged 2-15 years who had a stem cell transplant for acute lymphoblastic leukemia, so the T cells may come from the graft donor.

This clonotype showed up many times. The CDR3 loop is CASSLSSASYEQYF. DNA for the CDR3: TGTGCCAGCAGTTTATCTAGCGCCTCCTACGAGCAGTACTTC. The chain is built from TRBV12-3 or TRBV12-4 and TRBJ2-7, with D possibly TRBD2 on 6 matching bases. V shed 2 bases and J shed 0 bases, with 8 bases lying between them. CDR3 length: 14 amino acids.

This chain links TRBV10-3 with TRBJ2-7; the match to TRBD2 covers 8 bases. The V gene end was trimmed by 8 bases and the J gene end by 5 bases; junction bases not matched to a gene: 8. This CDR3 region has 13 residues. Germline assignment: CDR1 ENHRY and CDR2 SYGVKD. The CDR3 DNA follows: TGTGCCATCGGGCAAGCGGGAGTCCACGAGCAGTACTTC. Its protein is CAIGQAGVHEQYF.

This clonotype was detected a few times. The chain carries TRBV10-1 and TRBJ2-2, with D hard to call. CDR1 is WNHNN and CDR2 is SYGVQD in the germline V gene (reference sequence). Trimming shortened V by 3 bases and J by 5 bases, and 10 bases separated the two germline ends. This CDR3 is 14 amino acids long. CDR3 residues: CASSEGPLTGELFF. CDR3 nucleotides: TGCGCCAGCAGTGAAGGGCCTCTAACCGGGGAGCTGTTTTTT.

This clonotype was seen only a few times. The chain uses TRBV7-6 and TRBJ1-3; D gene unclear. Germline V gene data show CDR1 as SGHVS and CDR2 as FNYEAQ. This CDR3 region has 16 residues. The V end was cut by 6 bases, the J end by 0 bases, with 15 bases between. CDR3 DNA: TGTGCCAGCAGTAAAATAAAGGGCAACTCTGGAAACACCATATATTTT. Translated, it gives CASSKIKGNSGNTIYF.

This clonotype was counted between two and nine times. The chain joins TRBV6-2 or TRBV6-3 to TRBJ2-5; a possible D gene is TRBD2 (6 bases). The CDR3 consists of 14 residues. Deletions cut 7 bases from V and 2 bases from J, with 14 bases between. Germline lookup yields CDR1 MNHEY and CDR2 SVGEGT. CDR3 bases: TGTGCCAGCATGAGTCGGGACTCGCAAGAGACCCAGTACTTC. Amino acids: CASMSRDSQETQYF.

This clonotype appeared a few times. The chain carries TRBV20-1 and TRBJ2-2; no clear D gene. The CDR3 is 14 residues long. Germline V gene data show CDR1 as DFQATT and CDR2 as SNEGSKA (reference sequence). V gave up 0 bases and J gave up 1 base, with 6 bases separating them. The DNA of the CDR3 is TGCAGTGCTAGAGAAGGGCAGAACACCGGGGAGCTGTTTTTT. Translating it yields CSAREGQNTGELFF.

The table lists this clonotype with a count of one. The chain recombines TRBV28 with TRBJ1-6, with D perhaps matching TRBD1 (5 bases). Germline V gene lookup returns CDR1 MDHEN and CDR2 SYDVKM. This CDR3 has 14 amino acids. Trimming removed 8 bases from V and 8 bases from J, with 16 bases in between. The CDR3 reads CASLARGVDSPLHF. The DNA of the CDR3 is TGTGCCAGCCTCGCGCGGGGGGTGGATTCACCCCTCCACTTT.

This clonotype was seen only a few times. This chain joins TRBV12-3 or TRBV12-4 and TRBJ1-5; D uncertain. This CDR3 region has 13 residues. Trimming took 3 bases from V and 3 from J, leaving 6 bases between them. The CDR3 DNA reads TGTGCCAGCAGTTTCGGTCCCAATCAGCCCCAGCATTTT. Its translation: CASSFGPNQPQHF.

In its sample, this clonotype was seen a few times. This sequence joins TRBV12-3 or TRBV12-4 and TRBJ2-2, with 9 positions matching TRBD1. The ends lost 10 bases at V and 0 bases at J; junction bases unmatched: 6. The CDR3 sequence is 15 residues long. As DNA, the CDR3 is TGTGCCATCCGGGACAGGGCGGCGAACACCGGGGAGCTGTTTTTT. Translation gives CAIRDRAANTGELFF.

This clonotype turned up a few times. The chain employs TRBV2 and TRBJ1-2; TRBD1 is a possible D gene (5 bases). V gave up 3 bases and J gave up 8 bases, with 10 bases separating them. Germline assignment: CDR1 SNHLY and CDR2 FYNNEI. This CDR3 has 12 amino acids. The CDR3, as DNA: TGTGCCAGCAGTGAGATGGGGGAAGGCTACACCTTC. Protein: CASSEMGEGYTF.

A few counts support this clonotype. In DNA, the CDR3 is TGCAGCGTTGCGACTGCCGCCTTCTACGAGCAGTACTTC. Translated, it gives CSVATAAFYEQYF. The chain employs TRBV29-1 and TRBJ2-7; D gene uncertain. Germline V CDR1 and CDR2: SQVTM, ANQGSEA. This CDR3 is 13 amino acids long. V was pared by 4 bases and J by 3 bases, with 13 bases between.

This clonotype was seen only a few times. The chain employs TRBV12-3 or TRBV12-4 and TRBJ1-2; a weak D match, TRBD1 (6 bases). V dropped 5 bases and J dropped 4 bases, with 23 bases sitting between them. The length of the CDR3 is 17 residues. The DNA for the CDR3 is TGTGCCAGCAGTCCGCTGACAGGCCCCTATCTCTCCTATGGCTACACCTTC. This translates into CASSPLTGPYLSYGYTF.